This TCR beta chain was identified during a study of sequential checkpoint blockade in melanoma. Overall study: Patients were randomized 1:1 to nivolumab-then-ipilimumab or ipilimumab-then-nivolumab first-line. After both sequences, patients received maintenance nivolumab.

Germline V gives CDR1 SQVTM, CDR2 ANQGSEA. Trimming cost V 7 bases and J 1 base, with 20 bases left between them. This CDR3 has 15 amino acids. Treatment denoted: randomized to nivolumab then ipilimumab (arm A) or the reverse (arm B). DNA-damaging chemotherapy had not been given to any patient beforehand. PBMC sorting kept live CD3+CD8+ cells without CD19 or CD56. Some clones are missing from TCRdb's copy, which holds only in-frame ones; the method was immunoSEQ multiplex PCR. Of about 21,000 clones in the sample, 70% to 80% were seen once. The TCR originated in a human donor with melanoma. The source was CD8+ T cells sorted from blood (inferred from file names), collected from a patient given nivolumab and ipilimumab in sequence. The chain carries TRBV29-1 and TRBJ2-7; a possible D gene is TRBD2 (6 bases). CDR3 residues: CSAWGVGVLSYEQYF. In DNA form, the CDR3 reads TGCAGCGCCTGGGGGGTTGGGGTGTTGTCCTACGAGCAGTACTTC.